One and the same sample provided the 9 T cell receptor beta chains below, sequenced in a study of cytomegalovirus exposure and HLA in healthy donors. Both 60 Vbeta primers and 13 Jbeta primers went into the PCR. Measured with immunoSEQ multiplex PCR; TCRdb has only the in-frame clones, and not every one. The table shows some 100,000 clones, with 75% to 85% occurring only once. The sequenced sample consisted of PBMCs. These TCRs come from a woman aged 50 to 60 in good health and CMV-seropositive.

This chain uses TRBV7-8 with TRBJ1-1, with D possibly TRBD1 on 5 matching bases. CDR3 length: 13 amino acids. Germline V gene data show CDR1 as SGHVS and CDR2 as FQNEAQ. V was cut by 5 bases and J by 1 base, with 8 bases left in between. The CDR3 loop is CASSSQGNTEAFF. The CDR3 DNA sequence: TGTGCCAGCAGCAGTCAGGGGAACACTGAAGCTTTCTTT.

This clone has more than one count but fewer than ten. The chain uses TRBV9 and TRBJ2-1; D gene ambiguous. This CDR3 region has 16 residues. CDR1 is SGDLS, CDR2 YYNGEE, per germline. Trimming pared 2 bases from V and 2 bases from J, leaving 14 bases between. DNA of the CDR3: TGTGCCAGCAGCGTGGCGGAAAGCAGTACCTACAATGAGCAGTTCTTC. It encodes CASSVAESSTYNEQFF.

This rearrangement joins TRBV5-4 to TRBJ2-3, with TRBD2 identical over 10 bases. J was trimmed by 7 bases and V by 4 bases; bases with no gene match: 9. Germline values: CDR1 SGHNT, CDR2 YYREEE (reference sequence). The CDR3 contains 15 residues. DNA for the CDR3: TGTGCCAGCAGCCTCCTAGCGGGGGCGGGAAATACGCAGTATTTT. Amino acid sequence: CASSLLAGAGNTQYF.

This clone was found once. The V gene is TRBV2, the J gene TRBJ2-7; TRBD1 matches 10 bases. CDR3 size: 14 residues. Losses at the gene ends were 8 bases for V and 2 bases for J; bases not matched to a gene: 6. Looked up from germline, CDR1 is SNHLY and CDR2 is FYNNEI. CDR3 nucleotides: TGTGCCAGCGGGGGGGACAGGGGAACCTACGAGCAGTACTTC. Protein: CASGGDRGTYEQYF. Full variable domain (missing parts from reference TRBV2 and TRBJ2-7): EPEVTQTPSHQVTQMGQEVILRCVPISNHLYFYWYRQILGQKVEFLVSFYNNEISEKSEIFDDQFSVERPDGSNFTLKIRSTKLEDSAMYFCASGGDRGTYEQYFGPGTRLTVT.

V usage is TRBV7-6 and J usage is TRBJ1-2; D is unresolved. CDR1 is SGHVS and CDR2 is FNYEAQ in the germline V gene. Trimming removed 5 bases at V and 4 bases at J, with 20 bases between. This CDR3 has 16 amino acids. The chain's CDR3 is CASSPDRGGLGYGYTF. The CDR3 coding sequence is TGTGCCAGCAGCCCAGACCGGGGAGGGCTGGGCTATGGCTACACCTTC.

The CDR3 here is CASSFSGGAKDTQYF. The CDR3 DNA reads as TGTGCCAGCAGCTTTAGCGGGGGGGCGAAAGATACGCAGTATTTT. V gene TRBV7-3 combines with J gene TRBJ2-3, with 11 nucleotides matching TRBD2. Germline values: CDR1 SGHTA, CDR2 FQGTGA. This CDR3 is 15 amino acids long. V dropped 3 bases and J dropped 5; count of bases not matched to a gene: 4.

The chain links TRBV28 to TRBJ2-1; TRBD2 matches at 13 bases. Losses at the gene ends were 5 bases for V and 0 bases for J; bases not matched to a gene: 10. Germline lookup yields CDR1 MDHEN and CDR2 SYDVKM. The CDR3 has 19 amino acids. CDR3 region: CASSRLAGGILFSYNEQFF. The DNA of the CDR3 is TGTGCCAGCAGTCGACTAGCGGGAGGCATTCTATTCTCCTACAATGAGCAGTTCTTC.

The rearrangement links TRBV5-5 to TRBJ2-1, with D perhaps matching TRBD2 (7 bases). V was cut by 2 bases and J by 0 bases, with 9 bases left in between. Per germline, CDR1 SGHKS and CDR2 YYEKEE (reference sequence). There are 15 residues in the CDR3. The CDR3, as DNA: TGTGCCAGCAGCTTAGGGGGGGGCTCCTACAATGAGCAGTTCTTC. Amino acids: CASSLGGGSYNEQFF. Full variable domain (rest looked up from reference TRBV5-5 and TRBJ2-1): DAGVTQSPTHLIKTRGQQVTLRCSPISGHKSVSWYQQVLGQGPQFIFQYYEKEERGRGNFPDRFSARQFPNYSSELNVNALLLGDSALYLCASSLGGGSYNEQFFGPGTRLTVL.

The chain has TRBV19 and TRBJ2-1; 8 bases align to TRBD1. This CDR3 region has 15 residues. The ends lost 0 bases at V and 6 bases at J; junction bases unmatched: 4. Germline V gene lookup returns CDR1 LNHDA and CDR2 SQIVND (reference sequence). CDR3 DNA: TGTGCCAGTAGTATAGATCTGGGACAGGTCAATGAGCAGTTCTTC. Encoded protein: CASSIDLGQVNEQFF.